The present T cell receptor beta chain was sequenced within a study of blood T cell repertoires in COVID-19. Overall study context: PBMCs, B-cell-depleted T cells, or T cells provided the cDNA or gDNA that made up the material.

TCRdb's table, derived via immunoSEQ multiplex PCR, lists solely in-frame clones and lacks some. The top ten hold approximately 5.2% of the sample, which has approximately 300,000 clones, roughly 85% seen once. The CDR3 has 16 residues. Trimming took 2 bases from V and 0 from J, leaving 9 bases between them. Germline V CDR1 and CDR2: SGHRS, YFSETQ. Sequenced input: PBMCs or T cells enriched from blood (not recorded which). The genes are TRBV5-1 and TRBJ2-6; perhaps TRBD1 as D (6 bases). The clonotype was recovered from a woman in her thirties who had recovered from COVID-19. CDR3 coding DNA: TGCGCCAGCAGCTTTGGGGGCTTCTCTGGGGCCAACGTCCTGACTTTC. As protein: CASSFGGFSGANVLTF. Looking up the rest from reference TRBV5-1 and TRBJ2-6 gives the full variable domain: KAGVTQTPRYLIKTRGQQVTLSCSPISGHRSVSWYQQTPGQGLQFLFEYFSETQRNKGNFPGRFSGRQFSNSRSEMNVSTLELGDSALYLCASSFGGFSGANVLTFGAGSRLTVL.